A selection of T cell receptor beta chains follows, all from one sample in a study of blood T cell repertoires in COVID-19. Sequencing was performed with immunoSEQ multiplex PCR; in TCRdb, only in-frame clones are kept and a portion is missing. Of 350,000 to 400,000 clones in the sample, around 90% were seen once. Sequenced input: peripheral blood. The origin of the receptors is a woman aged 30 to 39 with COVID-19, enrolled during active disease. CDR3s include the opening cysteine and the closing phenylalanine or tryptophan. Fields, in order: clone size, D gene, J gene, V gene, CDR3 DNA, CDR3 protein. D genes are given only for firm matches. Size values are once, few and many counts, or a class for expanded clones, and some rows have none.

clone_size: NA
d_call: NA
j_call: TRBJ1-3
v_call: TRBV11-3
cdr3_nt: TGTGCCAGCAGCTTAGATGCAACAGCTGGAAACACCATATATTTT
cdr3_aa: CASSLDATAGNTIYF

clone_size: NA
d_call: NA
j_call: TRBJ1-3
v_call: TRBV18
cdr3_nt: TGTGCCAGCGAACCCACAGTATCTGGAAACACCATATATTTT
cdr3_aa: CASEPTVSGNTIYF

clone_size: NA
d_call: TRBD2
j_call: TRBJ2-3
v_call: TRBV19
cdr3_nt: TGTGCCAGTAGTATAGCGTCGGGAGGGCCTCCAGATACGCAGTATTTT
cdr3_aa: CASSIASGGPPDTQYF

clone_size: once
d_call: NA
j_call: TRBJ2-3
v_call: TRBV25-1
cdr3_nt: TGTGCCAGCAGCCTGTTGGACTTATTTAGCACAGATACGCAGTATTTT
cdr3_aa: CASSLLDLFSTDTQYF

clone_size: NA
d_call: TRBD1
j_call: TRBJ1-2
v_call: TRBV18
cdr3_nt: TGTGCCAGCTCACCGCAGGACACAGGGGACCACTATGGCTACACCTTC
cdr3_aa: CASSPQDTGDHYGYTF

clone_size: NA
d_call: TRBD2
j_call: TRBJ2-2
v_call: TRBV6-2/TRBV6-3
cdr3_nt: TGTGCCAGCAGCGGACGGACTAGCGGGAGGCTGGTCGCGAACACCGGGGAGCTGTTTTTT
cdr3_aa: CASSGRTSGRLVANTGELFF

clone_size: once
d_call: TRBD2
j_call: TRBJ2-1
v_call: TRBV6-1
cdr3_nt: TGTGCCAGCAGTGAACCGGGACTACCTCACAATGAGCAGTTCTTC
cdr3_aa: CASSEPGLPHNEQFF

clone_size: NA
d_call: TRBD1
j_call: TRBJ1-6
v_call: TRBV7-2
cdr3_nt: TGTGCCAGCAGCTTAGCGCTGGGGGACAGGCTCAATCGGTATAATTCACCCCTCCACTTT
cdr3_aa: CASSLALGDRLNRYNSPLHF

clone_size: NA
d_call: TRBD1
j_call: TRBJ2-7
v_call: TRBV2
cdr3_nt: TGTGCCAGCAGGGAGTTGACAGGGGAGTACGAGCAGTACTTC
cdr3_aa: CASRELTGEYEQYF

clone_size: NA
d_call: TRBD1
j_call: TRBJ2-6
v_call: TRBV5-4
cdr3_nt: TGTGCCAGCAGCTTAGGGACAGGGGGCTACACTTCTGGGGCCAACGTCCTGACTTTC
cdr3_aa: CASSLGTGGYTSGANVLTF

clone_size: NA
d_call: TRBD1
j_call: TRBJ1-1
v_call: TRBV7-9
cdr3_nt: TGTGCCAGCAGCCCTCAACCGGGACAGGCGAAGGGGGAAGCTTTCTTT
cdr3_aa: CASSPQPGQAKGEAFF

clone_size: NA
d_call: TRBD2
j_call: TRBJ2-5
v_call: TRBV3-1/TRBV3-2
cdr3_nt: TGTGCCAGCAGCCAAGCCTCCCCACTAGCGGGGCAAGAGACCCAGTACTTC
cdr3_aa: CASSQASPLAGQETQYF

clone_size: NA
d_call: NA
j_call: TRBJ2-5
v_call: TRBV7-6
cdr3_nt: TGTGCCAGCAGCGTCAAAGAGACCCAGTACTTC
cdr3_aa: CASSVKETQYF

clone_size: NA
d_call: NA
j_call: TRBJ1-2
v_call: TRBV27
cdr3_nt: TGTGCCAGCACTAACCAAAGCGGGTATGGCTACACCTTC
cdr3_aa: CASTNQSGYGYTF

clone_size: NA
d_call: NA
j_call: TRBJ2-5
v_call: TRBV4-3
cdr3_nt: TGCGCCAGCAGCCAAGAGACCCAGGGGACCCAGTACTTC
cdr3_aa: CASSQETQGTQYF

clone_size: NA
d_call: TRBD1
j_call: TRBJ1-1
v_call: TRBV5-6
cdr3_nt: TGTGCCAGCAGCCCTCGGACAGGGGGCTTAGGGACTGAAGCTTTCTTT
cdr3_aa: CASSPRTGGLGTEAFF

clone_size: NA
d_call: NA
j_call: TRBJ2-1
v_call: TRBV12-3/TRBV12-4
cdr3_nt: TGTGCCAGCAGTCCCCCCGGGTACAATGAGCAGTTCTTC
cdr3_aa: CASSPPGYNEQFF